These 22 T cell receptor beta chains share one sample of origin, sequenced in a study of cytomegalovirus exposure and HLA in healthy donors. The PCR had 60 Vbeta and 13 Jbeta primers. Generated by immunoSEQ multiplex PCR, the TCRdb table keeps only in-frame clones and is missing some. The table includes hundreds of thousands of clones, approximately 78% detected once. Sequences were obtained from PBMCs. The origin of the receptors is a boy younger than 18 in good health and CMV-seronegative.

This rearrangement joins TRBV9 to TRBJ2-7, with D perhaps TRBD1 (5 bases). Trimming shortened V by 4 bases and J by 1 base, and 12 bases separated the two germline ends. The CDR3 sequence is 14 residues long. Germline assignment: CDR1 SGDLS and CDR2 YYNGEE. The chain's CDR3 is CASSPQDSSYEQYF. The CDR3 DNA follows: TGTGCCAGCAGCCCGCAAGACAGTTCCTACGAGCAGTACTTC.

The chain joins TRBV5-4 to TRBJ1-1; no clear D. The CDR3 is 14 amino acids. The V gene's germline CDR1 is SGHNT and CDR2 YYREEE (reference sequence). Trimming left V 4 bases short and J 1 base short, with 11 bases between. CDR3: CASSPRTGNTEAFF. CDR3 DNA sequence: TGTGCCAGCAGCCCCAGGACTGGGAACACTGAAGCTTTCTTT.

The V gene is TRBV6-5, the J gene TRBJ2-7, with D possibly being TRBD1 (6 bases). CDR3 length: 13 amino acids. Trimming left V 6 bases short and J 6 bases short, with 15 bases between. Germline CDR1 MNHEY, CDR2 SVGAGI. For the CDR3, the DNA is TGTGCCAGCAGGGGACACAGGGCAGGCGAGCAGTACTTC. It specifies CASRGHRAGEQYF.

The rearrangement joins TRBV6-1 to TRBJ1-1; D unresolved. This CDR3 spans 14 amino acids. The germline V gene encodes CDR1 MNHNS and CDR2 SASEGT. V was clipped by 5 bases and J by 1 base, with 11 bases between them. Here the CDR3 reads CASSPQTRNTEAFF. The CDR3 DNA reads as TGTGCCAGCAGTCCCCAGACAAGGAACACTGAAGCTTTCTTT.

Notes on this clone: This CDR3 is also generated by other DNA sequences in the sample. This rearrangement joins TRBV29-1 to TRBJ1-2; TRBD1 matches 10 bases. The CDR3 extends over 13 amino acids. V gave up 4 bases and J gave up 3 bases; unmatched junction bases: 2. Germline V gene lookup returns CDR1 SQVTM and CDR2 ANQGSEA. CDR3 protein: CSVGQGADYGYTF. The CDR3 nucleotides are TGCAGCGTTGGACAGGGGGCGGACTATGGCTACACCTTC.

V usage is TRBV27 and J usage is TRBJ2-1; possible D gene TRBD1, 5 bases. Looked up from germline, CDR1 is MNHEY and CDR2 is SMNVEV (reference sequence). Trimming took 6 bases from V and 5 from J, leaving 17 bases between them. CDR3 length: 15 residues. The CDR3 spells CASSRVDRYNNEQFF. CDR3 sequence (DNA): TGTGCCAGCAGCCGGGTCGACAGATACAACAATGAGCAGTTCTTC.

This clone occurred a few times. This rearrangement joins TRBV5-6 to TRBJ2-1; 7 positions match TRBD2. The CDR3 runs to 18 residues. The J segment lost 3 bases and the V segment lost 5 bases, leaving 17 bases of the junction unmatched. Germline V gives CDR1 SGHDT, CDR2 YYEEEE. CDR3 in DNA: TGTGCCAGCAGTTTTTCCAGCGGGGTCCCTTTCGTCTACAATGAGCAGTTCTTC. Residues: CASSFSSGVPFVYNEQFF.

V usage is TRBV9 and J usage is TRBJ2-5; no clear D gene. Germline CDR1 reads SGDLS; CDR2 reads YYNGEE. This CDR3 has 13 amino acids. Trimming took off 3 bases at V and 2 bases at J, with 8 bases between the two ends. CDR3 residues: CASSAEAQETQYF. DNA for the CDR3: TGTGCCAGCAGCGCCGAGGCTCAAGAGACCCAGTACTTC.

The table lists this clone with a few counts. The rearrangement uses TRBV6-5 and TRBJ1-3; TRBD1 aligns across 10 bases. The CDR3 spans 15 residues. Losses at the gene ends were 0 bases for V and 4 bases for J; bases not matched to a gene: 0. CDR1 is MNHEY and CDR2 is SVGAGI in the germline V gene. The CDR3 loop is CASSYSTGGGNTIYF. CDR3 bases: TGTGCCAGCAGTTACTCGACAGGGGGCGGAAACACCATATATTTT.

This chain joins TRBV9 and TRBJ2-5, with TRBD2 identical over 8 bases. CDR3 length: 15 residues. CDR1 and CDR2 (germline): SGDLS, YYNGEE. V shed 7 bases, J shed 1 base, and the junction held 9 bases outside the gene matches. Written as DNA, the CDR3 is TGTGCCAGCGCAAGAAGCGGGGGCCCCCAAGAGACCCAGTACTTC. This codes for CASARSGGPQETQYF.

This sequence joins TRBV19 and TRBJ1-3, with D hard to call. Germline loops: CDR1 LNHDA, CDR2 SQIVND (reference sequence). The CDR3 runs 15 residues. Trimming stripped 3 bases from V and 2 bases from J, with 11 bases between. CDR3 sequence reads: CASSIPVVAGNTIYF. CDR3 nucleotides: TGTGCCAGTAGTATCCCGGTCGTCGCTGGAAACACCATATATTTT.

The chain uses TRBV30 and TRBJ2-5, with 8 bases fitting TRBD1. With V trimmed by 2 bases and J by 5 bases, 4 bases remained unmatched. Germline V gene sequence: CDR1 GTSNPN, CDR2 SVGIG (reference sequence). CDR3 length: 13 amino acids. The CDR3 protein is CAWSYNRGETQYF. The CDR3 DNA reads TGTGCCTGGAGTTATAACAGGGGGGAGACCCAGTACTTC.

The V gene is TRBV9, the J gene TRBJ1-1, with D hard to call. Germline V lookup: CDR1 SGDLS, CDR2 YYNGEE. V was clipped by 0 bases and J by 0 bases, with 12 bases between them. This CDR3 region has 16 residues. The CDR3 here is CASSVEAGFMNTEAFF. The CDR3 nucleotides are TGTGCCAGCAGCGTAGAGGCGGGATTCATGAACACTGAAGCTTTCTTT.

The rearrangement joins TRBV27 to TRBJ1-5; D is unclear. CDR1 is MNHEY, CDR2 SMNVEV, per germline (reference sequence). Deletions cut 3 bases from V and 0 bases from J, with 6 bases between. This CDR3 spans 14 amino acids. CDR3 nucleotide sequence: TGTGCCAGCAGTTTCGGGGTTAGCAATCAGCCCCAGCATTTT. Amino acid sequence: CASSFGVSNQPQHF.

The V gene is TRBV7-6, the J gene TRBJ1-6; D is possibly TRBD1 (5 bases). Germline V gene lookup returns CDR1 SGHVS and CDR2 FNYEAQ. Deletions cut 2 bases from V and 5 bases from J, with 25 bases between. CDR3 length equals 20 residues. Here the CDR3 DNA reads TGTGCCAGCAGCTTATTGGCAGGGCGGCAAGGTTTGCAGAATAATTCACCCCTCCACTTT. Its protein product is CASSLLAGRQGLQNNSPLHF.

The gene calls are TRBV30 and TRBJ1-3; D not resolved. CDR1 and CDR2 (germline): GTSNPN, SVGIG (reference sequence). This CDR3 comprises 14 residues. The ends were cut back, 0 bases at V and 1 base at J, with 7 bases in the middle. This CDR3 is CAWSVRRSGNTIYF. The CDR3 DNA is TGTGCCTGGAGTGTTCGGAGATCTGGAAACACCATATATTTT. Using reference TRBV30 and TRBJ1-3 for the parts outside the CDR3, the full variable domain is SQTIHQWPATLVQPVGSPLSLECTVEGTSNPNLYWYRQAAGRGLQLLFYSVGIGQISSEVPQNLSASRPQDRQFILSSKKLLLSDSGFYLCAWSVRRSGNTIYFGEGSWLTVV.

The chain is built from TRBV19 and TRBJ2-7; possible D gene TRBD1, 6 bases. Trimming left V 6 bases short and J 1 base short, with 13 bases between. Germline CDR1 reads LNHDA; CDR2 reads SQIVND (reference sequence). The CDR3 is 14 amino acids. The DNA for the CDR3 is TGTGCCAGTAGCGTACAGGGTATGTCCTACGAGCAGTACTTC. Translation gives CASSVQGMSYEQYF.

The chain couples TRBV10-3 to TRBJ1-2; 7 bases agree with TRBD1. This CDR3 contains 14 residues. The germline V gene encodes CDR1 ENHRY and CDR2 SYGVKD. Trimming at V came to 7 bases and at J to 8 bases, leaving 13 bases not matched to a gene. The CDR3 nucleotides read TGTGCCATCACCGACCGAGACAGGGTATGGGGCTACACCTTC. Protein sequence: CAITDRDRVWGYTF.

CDR3 residues: CASSMDGLTEAFF. The CDR3 DNA follows: TGCGCCAGCAGCATGGACGGTCTCACTGAAGCTTTCTTT. The gene calls are TRBV5-1 and TRBJ1-1, with D unresolved. Looked up from germline, CDR1 is SGHRS and CDR2 is YFSETQ. There are 13 residues in the CDR3. V dropped 4 bases and J dropped 4 bases, with 11 bases sitting between them.

The genes are TRBV21-1 and TRBJ1-4; no DNA check was done on the table's D call, TRBD1. TRBV21-1 is an annotated pseudogene. The CDR3 runs 14 residues. CDR3 region: CASIISGGRKKLFF. DNA of the CDR3: TGTGCCAGCATTATCTCAGGGGGAAGGAAAAAACTGTTTTTT.

The sample holds a few counts of this clone. As DNA, the CDR3 is TGTGCCAGCACCGCCGGAGCGGGGGCCCAAGATACGCAGTATTTT. This gives the protein CASTAGAGAQDTQYF. The chain has TRBV9 and TRBJ2-3; 8 bases align to TRBD2. Unmatched junction bases numbered 11, after V lost 6 bases and J lost 5 bases. Per germline, CDR1 SGDLS and CDR2 YYNGEE. This CDR3 region has 15 residues. Variable domain in full (rest from reference TRBV9 and TRBJ2-3): DSGVTQTPKHLITATGQRVTLRCSPRSGDLSVYWYQQSLDQGLQFLIQYYNGEERAKGNILERFSAQQFPDLHSELNLSSLELGDSALYFCASTAGAGAQDTQYFGPGTRLTVL.

The rearrangement links TRBV5-1 to TRBJ2-5, with TRBD2 matching 12 bases. The J call may be faulty, since TRBJ2-7 better matches the DNA end. This CDR3 is 17 amino acids long. Per the germline V gene, CDR1 is SGHRS and CDR2 is YFSETQ. CDR3 residues: CASSLTSGSLTSYEQYF. CDR3 nucleotide sequence: TGCGCCAGCAGCCTGACTAGCGGGAGCCTCACCTCCTACGAGCAGTACTTC.